This is a list of T cell receptor beta chains from one sample in a study of blood T cell repertoires in COVID-19. Here immunoSEQ multiplex PCR was the method, and the copy in TCRdb shows in-frame clones only, minus some. The repertoire holds around 200,000 clones, with 70% to 90% as singletons. The sequencing input was peripheral blood. The receptors originated from a man in his forties or fifties with acute or convalescent COVID-19. CDR3s include the opening cysteine and the closing phenylalanine or tryptophan. Each record gives: J gene, V gene, CDR3 protein.

j_call: TRBJ1-2
v_call: TRBV12-3/TRBV12-4
cdr3_aa: CASSFGTGQHTF

j_call: TRBJ2-7
v_call: TRBV11-3
cdr3_aa: CASSGPPGGAYEQYF

j_call: TRBJ2-7
v_call: TRBV27
cdr3_aa: CASSLSQGSYEQYF

j_call: TRBJ2-5
v_call: TRBV30
cdr3_aa: CAAQGQETQYF

j_call: TRBJ1-5
v_call: TRBV4-2
cdr3_aa: CASSQAATGGADQPQHF

j_call: TRBJ1-2
v_call: TRBV27
cdr3_aa: CASSSIQGGNYGYTF

j_call: TRBJ2-1
v_call: TRBV6-4
cdr3_aa: CASSHSGGALSSYNEQFF

j_call: TRBJ1-2
v_call: TRBV29-1
cdr3_aa: CSVDGGGNGYTF

j_call: TRBJ2-1
v_call: TRBV10-3
cdr3_aa: CAIRKSIADGNEQFF

j_call: TRBJ1-4
v_call: TRBV5-1
cdr3_aa: CASSPGHTIEKLFF

j_call: TRBJ2-1
v_call: TRBV7-9
cdr3_aa: CASSSSGLAASYNEQFF

j_call: TRBJ1-1
v_call: TRBV27
cdr3_aa: CASTLRGSMNTEAFF

j_call: TRBJ2-3
v_call: TRBV5-1
cdr3_aa: CASSLARGGPTDTQYF

j_call: TRBJ2-7
v_call: TRBV6-1
cdr3_aa: CASSELVGGRNEQYF

j_call: TRBJ1-1
v_call: TRBV6-4
cdr3_aa: CASSDPYRGHMVNTEAFF

j_call: TRBJ1-3
v_call: TRBV10-2
cdr3_aa: CASSVAGSGNTIYF

j_call: TRBJ1-5
v_call: TRBV6-5
cdr3_aa: CASSLEQGSGPQHF

j_call: TRBJ1-5
v_call: TRBV24-1
cdr3_aa: CATSGVRTGFSNQPQHF

j_call: TRBJ2-7
v_call: TRBV6-6
cdr3_aa: CASSWEGSYEQYF

j_call: TRBJ2-7
v_call: TRBV15
cdr3_aa: CATSDQGITYEQYF

j_call: TRBJ2-7
v_call: TRBV29-1
cdr3_aa: CSVYGDILSSYEQYF

j_call: TRBJ1-6
v_call: TRBV5-4
cdr3_aa: CASSIGQGTSGTLHF

j_call: TRBJ2-7
v_call: TRBV19
cdr3_aa: CASRRQGLGERSYEQYF

j_call: TRBJ2-3
v_call: TRBV2
cdr3_aa: CASSERLSTDTQYF

j_call: TRBJ1-1
v_call: TRBV4-1
cdr3_aa: CASSPAGRRNTEAFF

j_call: TRBJ1-3
v_call: TRBV6-5
cdr3_aa: CASRPTGAGNTIYF

j_call: TRBJ1-1
v_call: TRBV3-1/TRBV3-2
cdr3_aa: CASSHGTGPAEAFF

j_call: TRBJ2-7
v_call: TRBV30
cdr3_aa: CAWSRMGRGGSEQYF

j_call: TRBJ2-2
v_call: TRBV3-1/TRBV3-2
cdr3_aa: CASSYQRGGPTGELFF

j_call: TRBJ1-2
v_call: TRBV19
cdr3_aa: CASSIGPANYGYTF

j_call: TRBJ1-2
v_call: TRBV3-1/TRBV3-2
cdr3_aa: CASSLGGNYGYTF

j_call: TRBJ2-3
v_call: TRBV19
cdr3_aa: CASSPGPSTDTQYF

j_call: TRBJ1-6
v_call: TRBV5-8
cdr3_aa: CASRMEGQGNSPLHF

j_call: TRBJ1-6
v_call: TRBV11-2
cdr3_aa: CASSLDALLARSPLHF

j_call: TRBJ1-3
v_call: TRBV7-6
cdr3_aa: CASSFDRGSGNTIYF

j_call: TRBJ2-1
v_call: TRBV11-2
cdr3_aa: CASSLLGLAANNEQFF

j_call: TRBJ2-3
v_call: TRBV3-1/TRBV3-2
cdr3_aa: CASSQVTSGSEITDTQYF

j_call: TRBJ2-5
v_call: TRBV11-3
cdr3_aa: CASSRQGWETQYF

j_call: TRBJ1-5
v_call: TRBV4-1
cdr3_aa: CASSQGGVMDQPQHF

j_call: TRBJ2-2
v_call: TRBV5-1
cdr3_aa: CASIGPAGTGELFF

j_call: TRBJ2-6
v_call: TRBV19
cdr3_aa: CASSITGSGTNVLTF

j_call: TRBJ1-6
v_call: TRBV28
cdr3_aa: CASSLGRSYNSPLHF

j_call: TRBJ2-1
v_call: TRBV5-5
cdr3_aa: CASSSGTSGSSYNEQFF

j_call: TRBJ2-5
v_call: TRBV19
cdr3_aa: CASSIEAGETQYF

j_call: TRBJ1-2
v_call: TRBV23-1
cdr3_aa: CASTPDRVYGYTF

j_call: TRBJ2-3
v_call: TRBV7-9
cdr3_aa: CASSPTSGGAVTQYF

j_call: TRBJ2-1
v_call: TRBV5-1
cdr3_aa: CASMSLPGGPGEQFF